This TCR beta chain appears in the sequencing data of a study of blood T cells in healthy people across ages. The authors ran a second PCR of 7 to 11 cycles using a sample-barcoded 5' primer and a J-beta primer mix. TCRdb re-called the 5' RACE reads with MiXCR, one entry per CDR3 protein. The table lists 1.5 million to 2 million distinct CDR3 sequences, roughly 43% of them singletons. Sample: blood. The clonotype was recovered from a human donor in good health.

This chain's CDR3 is CASSQESYFGASEAFF. Here the CDR3 DNA reads TGTGCCAGCAGCCAAGAAAGTTATTTTGGGGCTTCTGAAGCTTTCTTT. The chain links TRBV14 to TRBJ1-1; D perhaps matches TRBD1 (5 bases). V lost 0 bases to trimming and J lost 6 bases, with 17 bases between them. CDR1 SGHDN and CDR2 FVKESK come from the germline V gene. The CDR3 contains 16 residues.